This T cell receptor beta chain was obtained from a study of cytomegalovirus exposure and HLA in healthy donors. Study results and caveats: It was reported that the classifier diagnosed cytomegalovirus status with high specificity and sensitivity in both the original and validation cohorts.

About this clone itself: Its antigen is unidentified.

Profiling relied on immunoSEQ multiplex PCR, and the TCRdb table lists in-frame clones only, not all of them. The data hold some 99,000 clones, with around nine tenths observed a single time. The receptor was isolated from a woman aged 18-29 years in good health and CMV-seronegative. The sequencing sample was made of PBMCs.

CDR3: CASSRDRNYGYTF. The CDR3 nucleotides read TGTGCCAGCAGCCGGGACAGGAACTATGGCTACACCTTC. This chain connects TRBV11-2 to TRBJ1-2; 8 nucleotides agree with TRBD1. In germline, CDR1 is SGHAT, CDR2 FQNNGV. CDR3 length: 13 residues. Trimming cost V 5 bases and J 2 bases; bases outside gene matches: 1.